These 12 T cell receptor beta chains were all obtained from the same sample, sequenced in a study of blood T cells in healthy people across ages. A sample-barcoded 5' primer and a J-beta primer mix were used in a second PCR of roughly 7 to 11 cycles. Via MiXCR, TCRdb re-called the 5' RACE reads, giving one row per CDR3 protein. The sample yields approximately 1.5 million distinct CDR3 sequences, approximately 43% seen once. The material sequenced was blood. Every receptor here comes from a woman between 18 and 29 years old in good health.

V gene TRBV29-1 combines with J gene TRBJ1-5; no clear D gene. The CDR3 extends over 13 amino acids. The V gene's germline CDR1 is SQVTM and CDR2 ANQGSEA. V lost 0 bases to trimming and J lost 1 base, with 4 bases between them. The CDR3 loop is CSVEESSNQPQHF. The CDR3 nucleotides are TGCAGCGTTGAAGAATCCAGCAATCAGCCCCAGCATTTT.

The chain employs TRBV6-1 and TRBJ1-6, with unresolved D. Trimming took off 1 base at V and 6 bases at J, with 10 bases between the two ends. CDR1 is MNHNS, CDR2 SASEGT, per germline. The CDR3 runs to 15 residues. The CDR3: CASSEGGRVNSPLHF. CDR3 coding DNA: TGTGCCAGCAGTGAAGGCGGCAGAGTTAATTCACCCCTCCACTTT.

The chain joins TRBV20-1 to TRBJ1-2; D not resolved. The CDR3 is made up of 8 amino acids. Germline V CDR1 and CDR2: DFQATT, SNEGSKA (reference sequence). The V end lost 5 bases, the J end lost 13 bases, and 8 bases lay between the germline ends. The CDR3 region is CSAGVATF. For the CDR3, the DNA is TGCAGTGCTGGAGTCGCCACCTTC.

This clonotype showed up just a few times. The rearrangement uses TRBV21-1 and TRBJ2-3. TRBV21-1 is reported as a pseudogene. The CDR3 is made up of 16 amino acids. CDR3 nucleotides: TGTGCCAGCAGCAAAGTAGGCGTTATGGGCACAGATACGCAGTATTTT. This gives the protein CASSKVGVMGTDTQYF.

V and J are TRBV4-3 and TRBJ2-2; D is unresolved. There are 16 residues in the CDR3. V dropped 0 bases and J dropped 7 bases, with 15 bases sitting between them. CDR1 is LGHNA and CDR2 is YSLEER in the germline V gene. This CDR3 is CASSQEGNSLNGELFF. The CDR3 DNA is TGCGCCAGCAGCCAAGAAGGGAACAGTCTGAACGGGGAGCTGTTTTTT.

This clonotype has just a few counts. This CDR3 reads CASKGGRALYNEQFF. CDR3 DNA: TGTGCCAGCAAGGGCGGAAGGGCGCTCTACAATGAGCAGTTCTTC. The rearrangement links TRBV6-1 to TRBJ2-1; D gene ambiguous. Germline CDR1 and CDR2: MNHNS and SASEGT. The CDR3 has 15 residues. V was trimmed by 7 bases and J by 3 bases, leaving 16 bases between them.

This clonotype has only a few counts. This chain joins TRBV12-3 or TRBV12-4 and TRBJ1-1, with a weak D call TRBD1 (6 bases). The CDR3 is 15 residues long. Trimming took 2 bases from V and 1 from J, leaving 11 bases between them. CDR3 in amino acids: CASSLSTGWNTEAFF. Written as DNA, the CDR3 is TGTGCCAGCAGTTTATCAACAGGGTGGAACACTGAAGCTTTCTTT.

The V call is TRBV7-9, the J call TRBJ2-7; D is unresolved. Trimming shortened V by 5 bases and J by 2 bases, and 13 bases separated the two germline ends. This CDR3 contains 14 residues. Germline V gives CDR1 SEHNR, CDR2 FQNEAQ (reference sequence). This CDR3 is CASSIDSLPYEQYF. The CDR3 DNA is TGTGCCAGCAGCATCGATAGTCTTCCCTACGAGCAGTACTTC.

In its sample, this clonotype was seen a few times. This chain links TRBV27 with TRBJ2-5, with 7 nucleotides matching TRBD2. The germline gives CDR1 MNHEY, CDR2 SMNVEV (reference sequence). V gave up 7 bases and J gave up 5 bases; unmatched junction bases: 7. This CDR3 has 13 residues. This CDR3 reads CASKRLAMETQYF. The CDR3 DNA reads TGTGCCAGCAAAAGACTAGCTATGGAGACCCAGTACTTC.

The chain joins TRBV12-3 or TRBV12-4 to TRBJ2-2, with TRBD1 identical over 10 bases. The ends lost 7 bases at V and 5 bases at J; junction bases unmatched: 7. This CDR3 contains 15 residues. Here the CDR3 DNA reads TGTGCCAGCAACGCGGGACAGGGGTTTACCGGGGAGCTGTTTTTT. The encoded protein is CASNAGQGFTGELFF.

This chain connects TRBV20-1 to TRBJ2-1; D is ambiguous. From germline, CDR1 is DFQATT and CDR2 SNEGSKA (reference sequence). The CDR3 has 13 amino acids. V dropped 2 bases and J dropped 9 bases, with 14 bases sitting between them. CDR3: CSARTGVGGEQFF. CDR3 DNA: TGCAGTGCTAGAACGGGCGTGGGCGGTGAGCAGTTCTTC.

This clonotype was seen a few times. The chain carries TRBV20-1 and TRBJ2-3; 12 bases are shared with TRBD2. J lost 5 bases, V lost 1 base, and 7 bases had no gene match. CDR1 and CDR2 from the germline V gene are DFQATT and SNEGSKA (reference sequence). The CDR3 has 16 amino acids. CDR3: CSARARLAGVIDTQYF. The CDR3, as DNA: TGCAGTGCTAGAGCACGACTAGCGGGAGTGATAGATACGCAGTATTTT.